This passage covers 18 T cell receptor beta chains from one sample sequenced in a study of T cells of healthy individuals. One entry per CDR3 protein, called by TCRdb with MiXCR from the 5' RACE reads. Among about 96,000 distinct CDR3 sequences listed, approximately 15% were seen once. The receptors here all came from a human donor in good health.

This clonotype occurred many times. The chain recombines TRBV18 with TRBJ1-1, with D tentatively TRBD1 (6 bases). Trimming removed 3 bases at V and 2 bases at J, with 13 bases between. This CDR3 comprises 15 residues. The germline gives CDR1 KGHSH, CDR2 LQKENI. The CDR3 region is CASSPLDSQNTEAFF. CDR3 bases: TGTGCCAGCTCACCGTTGGACAGTCAAAACACTGAAGCTTTCTTT.

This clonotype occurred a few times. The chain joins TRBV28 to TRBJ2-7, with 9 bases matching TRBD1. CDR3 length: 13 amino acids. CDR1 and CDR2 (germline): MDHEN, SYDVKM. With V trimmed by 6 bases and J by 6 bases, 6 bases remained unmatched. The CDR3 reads CASRWDRAREQYF. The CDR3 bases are TGTGCCAGCAGATGGGACAGGGCTCGCGAGCAGTACTTC.

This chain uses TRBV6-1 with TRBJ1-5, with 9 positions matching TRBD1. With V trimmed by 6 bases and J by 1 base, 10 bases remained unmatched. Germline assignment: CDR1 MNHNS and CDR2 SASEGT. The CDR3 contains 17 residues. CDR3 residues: CASSPGQGRGSNQPQHF. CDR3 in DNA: TGTGCCAGCAGCCCGGGACAGGGTAGAGGGAGCAATCAGCCCCAGCATTTT.

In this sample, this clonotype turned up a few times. The DNA for the CDR3 is TGCAGTGCTCGCAGGGAGGTAAACACTGAAGCTTTCTTT. It yields the protein CSARREVNTEAFF. V and J are TRBV20-1 and TRBJ1-1; weak D call: TRBD1 (5 bases). Germline CDR1 and CDR2: DFQATT and SNEGSKA (reference sequence). The ends were cut back, 5 bases at V and 2 bases at J, with 12 bases in the middle. The CDR3 runs to 13 residues.

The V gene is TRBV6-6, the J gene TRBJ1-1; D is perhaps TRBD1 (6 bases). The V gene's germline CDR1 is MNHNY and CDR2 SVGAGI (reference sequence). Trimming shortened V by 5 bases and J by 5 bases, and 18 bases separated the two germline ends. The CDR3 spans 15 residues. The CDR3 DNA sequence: TGTGCCAGCAGTACCCGGCGGGGGGCTAGGACTGAAGCTTTCTTT. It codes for CASSTRRGARTEAFF.

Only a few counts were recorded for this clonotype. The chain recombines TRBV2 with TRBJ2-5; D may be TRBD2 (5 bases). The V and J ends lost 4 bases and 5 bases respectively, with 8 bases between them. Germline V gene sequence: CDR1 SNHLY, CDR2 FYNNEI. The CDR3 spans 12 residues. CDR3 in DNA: TGTGCCAGCAGTGGGGAGAAGGAGACCCAGTACTTC. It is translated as CASSGEKETQYF. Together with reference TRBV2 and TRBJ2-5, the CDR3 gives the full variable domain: EPEVTQTPSHQVTQMGQEVILRCVPISNHLYFYWYRQILGQKVEFLVSFYNNEISEKSEIFDDQFSVERPDGSNFTLKIRSTKLEDSAMYFCASSGEKETQYFGPGTRLLVL.

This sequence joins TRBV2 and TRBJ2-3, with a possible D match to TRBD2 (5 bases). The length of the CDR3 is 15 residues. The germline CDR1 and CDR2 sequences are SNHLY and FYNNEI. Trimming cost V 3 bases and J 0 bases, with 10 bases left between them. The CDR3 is CASSEKRTSTDTQYF. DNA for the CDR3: TGTGCCAGCAGTGAGAAGAGGACTAGCACAGATACGCAGTATTTT.

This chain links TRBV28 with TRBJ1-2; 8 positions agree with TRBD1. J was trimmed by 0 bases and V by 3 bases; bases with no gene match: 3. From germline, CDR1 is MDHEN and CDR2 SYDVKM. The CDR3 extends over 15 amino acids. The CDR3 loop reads CASSLGTGANYGYTF. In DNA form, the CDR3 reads TGTGCCAGCAGTTTGGGGACAGGCGCTAACTATGGCTACACCTTC.

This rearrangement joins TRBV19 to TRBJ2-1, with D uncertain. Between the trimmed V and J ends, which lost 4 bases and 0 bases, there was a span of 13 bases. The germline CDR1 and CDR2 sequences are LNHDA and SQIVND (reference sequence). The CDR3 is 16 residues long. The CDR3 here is CASSTRWDSSYNEQFF. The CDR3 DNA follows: TGTGCCAGTAGTACAAGGTGGGATAGCTCCTACAATGAGCAGTTCTTC.

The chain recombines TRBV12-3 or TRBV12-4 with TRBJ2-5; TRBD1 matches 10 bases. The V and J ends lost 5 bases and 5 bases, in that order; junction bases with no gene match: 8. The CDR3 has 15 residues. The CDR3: CASSKGQGFGETQYF. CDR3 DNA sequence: TGTGCCAGCAGTAAGGGACAGGGGTTCGGGGAGACCCAGTACTTC.

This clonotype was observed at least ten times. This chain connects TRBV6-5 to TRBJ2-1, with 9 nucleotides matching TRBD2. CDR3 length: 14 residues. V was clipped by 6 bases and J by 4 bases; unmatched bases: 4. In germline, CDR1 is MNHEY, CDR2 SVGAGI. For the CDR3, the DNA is TGTGCCAGCAGAGAGCGGGGGGTTTACAATGAGCAGTTCTTC. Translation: CASRERGVYNEQFF.

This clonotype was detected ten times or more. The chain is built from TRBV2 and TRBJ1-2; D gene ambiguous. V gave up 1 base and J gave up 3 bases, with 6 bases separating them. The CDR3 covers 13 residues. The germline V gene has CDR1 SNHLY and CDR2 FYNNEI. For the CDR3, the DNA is TGTGCCAGCAGTGAAGGCAAATACTATGGCTACACCTTC. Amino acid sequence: CASSEGKYYGYTF.

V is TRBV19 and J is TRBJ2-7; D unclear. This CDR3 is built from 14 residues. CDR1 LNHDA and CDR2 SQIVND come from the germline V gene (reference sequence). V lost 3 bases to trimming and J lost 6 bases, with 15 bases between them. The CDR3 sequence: CASSIQVSPSEQYF. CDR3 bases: TGTGCCAGTAGTATCCAGGTATCGCCTTCCGAGCAGTACTTC. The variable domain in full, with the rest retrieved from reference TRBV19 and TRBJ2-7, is DGGITQSPKYLFRKEGQNVTLSCEQNLNHDAMYWYRQDPGQGLRLIYYSQIVNDFQKGDIAEGYSVSREKKESFPLTVTSAQKNPTAFYLCASSIQVSPSEQYFGPGTRLTVT.

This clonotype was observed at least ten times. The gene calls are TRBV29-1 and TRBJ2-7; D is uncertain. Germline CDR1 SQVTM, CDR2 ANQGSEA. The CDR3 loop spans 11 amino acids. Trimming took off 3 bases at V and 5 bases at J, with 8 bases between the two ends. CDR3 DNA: TGCAGCGTTGACTGGTTCGACGAGCAGTACTTC. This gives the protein CSVDWFDEQYF.

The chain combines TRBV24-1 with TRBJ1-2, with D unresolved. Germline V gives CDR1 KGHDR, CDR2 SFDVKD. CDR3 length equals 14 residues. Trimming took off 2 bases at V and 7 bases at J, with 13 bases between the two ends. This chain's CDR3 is CATSDSDRTRGYTF. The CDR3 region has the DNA TGTGCCACCAGTGATTCGGACCGTACCCGTGGCTACACCTTC.

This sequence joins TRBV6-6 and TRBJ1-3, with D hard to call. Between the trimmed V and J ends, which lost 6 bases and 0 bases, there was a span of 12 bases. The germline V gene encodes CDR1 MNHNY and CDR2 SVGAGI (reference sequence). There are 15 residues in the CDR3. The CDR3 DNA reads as TGTGCCAGCAGACCGGCTGGGAGCTCTGGAAACACCATATATTTT. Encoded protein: CASRPAGSSGNTIYF.

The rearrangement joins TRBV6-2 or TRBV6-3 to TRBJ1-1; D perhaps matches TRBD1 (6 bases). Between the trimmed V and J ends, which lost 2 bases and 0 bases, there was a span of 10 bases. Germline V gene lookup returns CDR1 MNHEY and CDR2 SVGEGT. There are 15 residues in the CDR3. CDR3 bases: TGTGCCAGCAGTTACCCGGACAGCTTGAACACTGAAGCTTTCTTT. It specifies CASSYPDSLNTEAFF.

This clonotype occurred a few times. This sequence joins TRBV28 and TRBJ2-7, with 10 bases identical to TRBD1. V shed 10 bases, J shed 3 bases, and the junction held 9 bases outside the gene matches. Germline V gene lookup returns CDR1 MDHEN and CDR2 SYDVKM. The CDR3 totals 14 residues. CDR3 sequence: CAISAGTGVYEQYF. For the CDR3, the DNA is TGTGCCATCTCCGCCGGGACAGGGGTCTACGAGCAGTACTTC.